This T cell receptor beta chain was sequenced in a study of cytomegalovirus exposure and HLA in healthy donors. This CDR3 region has 16 residues. Germline V CDR1 and CDR2: SSHAT, FNYEAQ (reference sequence). PCR primers comprised 60 Vbeta and 13 Jbeta primers. Some clones are missing from TCRdb's copy, which holds only in-frame ones; the method was immunoSEQ multiplex PCR. The sample lists 100,000 to 150,000 clones, just under 85% occurring once. As regards this clone: An end of the junction differs from the germline gene, which may be a read error.

The source material was PBMCs. The chain employs TRBV7-7 and TRBJ2-1; a possible D gene is TRBD2 (5 bases). The sequence came from a boy aged 2 to 10 in good health and CMV-seronegative. The CDR3 loop reads CASSLGWESSYNEQFF. The CDR3 DNA reads as TGTGCTAGCAGCTTAGGTTGGGAGAGCTCCTACAATGAGCAGTTCTTC.